This note documents a single TCR beta chain sequence. The junction shows a germline mismatch at one end, possibly a read error. Germline-derived CDR1 and CDR2 are MNHEY and SVGEGT. The CDR3 has 13 amino acids. Study processing details: Reference gene primer amplification yielded estimated nucleated cell counts. Sequencing was performed with immunoSEQ multiplex PCR; in TCRdb, only in-frame clones are kept and a portion is missing. The V and J calls and clone size are taken from that table; D and trimming were inferred from the DNA. Of about 250,000 clones listed, roughly 85% are singletons. These data come from a study of blood T cell repertoires in COVID-19. Across the study: PBMCs, B-cell-depleted T cells, or T cells were the source of the cDNA or gDNA that made up the material.

Participant age was roughly 18 to 90 years, and participants resided in around 24 US areas. Participant reports of clinical history set cohort assignment. Sequencing was done on a sample of PBMCs or T cells enriched from blood (not recorded which). This sequence was found in a woman aged 45-60 years with acute COVID-19. This chain joins TRBV6-2 or TRBV6-3 and TRBJ2-1; TRBD1 aligns across 7 bases. The CDR3 DNA reads TGTGCCAGCAGCCCCCTTATCCCGACAGGGTCGCTCTTC. This sequence encodes CASSPLIPTGSLF.